The 32 T cell receptor beta chains presented below share a single source sample, sequenced in a study of T-cell memory formation after mild COVID-19. Each CDR3 protein gets one entry after TCRdb re-called the 5' RACE reads with MiXCR. The sample gives some 250,000 distinct CDR3 sequences, approximately 10% of which show up once; around a fifth is in the top ten. Input material: PBMCs or a T cell subset sorted from them (not recorded which). These receptors were collected from a man in his late teens or twenties who had mild COVID-19 (a few samples of this study predate the infection). Cell type and time point are not known.

The J gene is TRBJ2-5, the V gene TRBV5-1, with no clear D. Trimming took 4 bases from V and 0 from J, leaving 10 bases between them. CDR1 is SGHRS and CDR2 is YFSETQ in the germline V gene. This CDR3 is built from 14 residues. CDR3 region: CASSLWSHQETQYF. The CDR3 region has the DNA TGCGCCAGCAGCCTATGGTCCCACCAAGAGACCCAGTACTTC.

In this sample, this clonotype turned up a few times. The V call is TRBV28, the J call TRBJ2-1, with 7 bases matching TRBD1. V shed 5 bases and J 9 bases; nucleotides not matched to a gene: 10. CDR3 length: 14 residues. Germline CDR1 reads MDHEN; CDR2 reads SYDVKM. The CDR3 region is CASSVDREPGEQFF. The CDR3, as DNA: TGTGCCAGCAGTGTCGACAGGGAGCCCGGTGAGCAGTTCTTC.

This chain uses TRBV20-1 with TRBJ2-7, with a weak D call TRBD1 (8 bases). Germline assignment: CDR1 DFQATT and CDR2 SNEGSKA (reference sequence). This CDR3 is 13 amino acids long. The V gene lost 2 bases and the J gene lost 6 bases, with 14 bases spanning the gap. The CDR3, as DNA: TGCAGTGCTAGAACGGACAGGGAGGGCGAGCAGTACTTC. Translation: CSARTDREGEQYF.

The rearrangement links TRBV20-1 to TRBJ2-5; no definite D call. CDR3 size: 11 residues. Deletions cut 7 bases from V and 5 bases from J, with 11 bases between. CDR1 DFQATT and CDR2 SNEGSKA come from the germline V gene (reference sequence). CDR3 in DNA: TGCAGTGGTCGTAAAGGGGAGACCCAGTACTTC. It encodes CSGRKGETQYF.

This clonotype showed up many times. CDR3 sequence: CASSLGGQGSTDTQYF. The CDR3, as DNA: TGTGCCAGCAGCTTAGGGGGACAGGGGAGCACAGATACGCAGTATTTT. The chain couples TRBV7-2 to TRBJ2-3, with TRBD1 matching 10 bases. Trimming cost V 1 base and J 0 bases; bases outside gene matches: 1. CDR1 is SGHTA, CDR2 FQGNSA, per germline. The CDR3 is 16 amino acids.

This clonotype came up many times. The chain recombines TRBV20-1 with TRBJ2-3; D is undetermined. The ends were cut back, 2 bases at V and 6 bases at J, with 12 bases in the middle. Germline CDR1 is DFQATT and CDR2 is SNEGSKA (reference sequence). CDR3 length equals 13 residues. The CDR3 here is CSARFVGSDTQYF. CDR3 coding DNA: TGCAGTGCTAGATTTGTTGGCTCGGATACGCAGTATTTT.

In this sample, this clonotype turned up a few times. This chain uses TRBV4-1 with TRBJ2-6, with 7 bases lining up with TRBD2. The CDR3 is made up of 16 amino acids. Germline CDR1 MGHRA, CDR2 YSYEKL. The junction had 7 bases not matched to a gene; V was cut back by 4 bases and J by 4 bases. The CDR3 loop is CASSPWGGTGANVLTF. The CDR3 nucleotides read TGCGCCAGCAGCCCCTGGGGGGGAACGGGGGCCAACGTCCTGACTTTC.

This clonotype came up a few times. The chain couples TRBV12-3 or TRBV12-4 to TRBJ2-7; TRBD1 agrees at 7 bases. The CDR3 is 12 amino acids. Trimming cost V 5 bases and J 8 bases; bases outside gene matches: 6. The CDR3 bases are TGTGCCAGCAGTCGACAGGGTTGGAAGCAGTACTTC. Translating it yields CASSRQGWKQYF.

This sequence joins TRBV4-1 and TRBJ2-2; a weak D match, TRBD1 (6 bases). V was cut by 0 bases and J by 7 bases, with 12 bases left in between. Germline V gene lookup returns CDR1 MGHRA and CDR2 YSYEKL. This CDR3 contains 15 residues. CDR3 sequence (DNA): TGCGCCAGCAGCCAAGATAAACAGGGTAGCGGGGAGCTGTTTTTT. It is translated as CASSQDKQGSGELFF.

This clonotype turned up a few times. V usage is TRBV24-1 and J usage is TRBJ2-5; 8 bases fit TRBD2. CDR3 length: 15 amino acids. CDR1 is KGHDR, CDR2 SFDVKD, per germline. V was clipped by 1 base and J by 4 bases; unmatched bases: 4. The CDR3 sequence: CATSDLRGGRETQYF. The CDR3 DNA is TGTGCCACCAGTGATTTACGGGGGGGGAGAGAGACCCAGTACTTC.

This clonotype was detected many times. The chain links TRBV3-1 to TRBJ2-4, with TRBD2 matching over 7 bases. Per germline, CDR1 LGHDT and CDR2 YNNKEL (reference sequence). This CDR3 spans 16 amino acids. The trim removed 5 bases at V and 7 bases at J, leaving 14 bases unmatched. CDR3 sequence reads: CASSGRDRGGWNIQYF. CDR3 coding DNA: TGTGCCAGCAGCGGTCGGGACCGCGGGGGATGGAACATTCAGTACTTC.

This clonotype was seen more than once but under ten times. V gene TRBV7-9 combines with J gene TRBJ1-1; D uncertain. CDR1 and CDR2 (germline): SEHNR, FQNEAQ (reference sequence). This CDR3 is built from 16 residues. The germline V and J ends were trimmed by 2 bases and 0 bases, with 13 bases remaining between them. CDR3 loop: CASSLRLGNLNTEAFF. The CDR3 region has the DNA TGTGCCAGCAGCTTACGATTGGGGAATTTGAACACTGAAGCTTTCTTT.

The table lists this clonotype with many counts. This chain uses TRBV12-3 or TRBV12-4 with TRBJ1-2; weak D call: TRBD1 (6 bases). The CDR3 consists of 13 residues. Trimming removed 3 bases from V and 7 bases from J, with 12 bases in between. The CDR3 region is CASSFRGISGYTF. The CDR3 DNA follows: TGTGCCAGCAGTTTTAGGGGGATTTCTGGCTACACCTTC.

This clonotype was observed a handful of times. J is TRBJ1-5 and V is TRBV12-3 or TRBV12-4; D uncertain. With 6 bases removed from V and 0 bases from J, the gap between germline ends came to 3 bases. The CDR3 extends over 12 amino acids. The CDR3 is CASRTSNQPQHF. In DNA, the CDR3 is TGTGCCAGCAGAACTAGCAATCAGCCCCAGCATTTT.

In its sample, this clonotype was seen many times. This chain connects TRBV5-1 to TRBJ1-6, with D unclear. The V gene lost 5 bases and the J gene lost 8 bases, with 17 bases spanning the gap. CDR3 size: 15 residues. From germline, CDR1 is SGHRS and CDR2 YFSETQ. As DNA, the CDR3 is TGCGCCAGCAGAAGAACGGGGTTAGAGGATTCACCCCTCCACTTT. Protein: CASRRTGLEDSPLHF.

CDR3 bases: TGTGCCAGCAGCACCCACGCCGGGACAGGGAAAGAGACCCAGTACTTC. Protein sequence: CASSTHAGTGKETQYF. The chain links TRBV9 to TRBJ2-5; 9 nucleotides agree with TRBD1. J was trimmed by 3 bases and V by 4 bases; bases with no gene match: 10. Germline lookup yields CDR1 SGDLS and CDR2 YYNGEE. The CDR3 runs 16 residues. Full variable domain (remainder filled in from reference TRBV9 and TRBJ2-5): DSGVTQTPKHLITATGQRVTLRCSPRSGDLSVYWYQQSLDQGLQFLIQYYNGEERAKGNILERFSAQQFPDLHSELNLSSLELGDSALYFCASSTHAGTGKETQYFGPGTRLLVL.

The table lists this clonotype with a few counts. J is TRBJ1-5 and V is TRBV3-1, with D uncertain. Germline CDR1 reads LGHDT; CDR2 reads YNNKEL (reference sequence). The length of the CDR3 is 14 residues. Trimming left V 1 base short and J 7 bases short, with 11 bases between. The CDR3, as DNA: TGTGCCAGCAGCCAAGGTAGTGTGGACCAGCCCCAGCATTTT. Translation: CASSQGSVDQPQHF.

This clonotype was counted a few times. The chain uses TRBV18 and TRBJ2-7; TRBD1 might be the D (6 bases). The germline V gene encodes CDR1 KGHSH and CDR2 LQKENI. The CDR3 has 16 amino acids. Trimming stripped 1 base from V and 5 bases from J, with 18 bases between. CDR3 protein: CASSPLGRQGRDEQYF. DNA of the CDR3: TGTGCCAGCTCACCACTCGGGCGGCAGGGGCGGGACGAGCAGTACTTC.

This clonotype has just a few counts. The chain recombines TRBV4-1 with TRBJ2-1; the match to TRBD1 covers 9 bases. The CDR3 is made up of 15 amino acids. Germline V gives CDR1 MGHRA, CDR2 YSYEKL. The V gene end was trimmed by 4 bases and the J gene end by 6 bases; junction bases not matched to a gene: 7. The CDR3 DNA sequence: TGCGCCAGCAGCCTAGGACAGGGGAGAGGCAATGAGCAGTTCTTC. Residues: CASSLGQGRGNEQFF.

This clonotype was detected only a few times. The chain carries TRBV20-1 and TRBJ1-4, with D possibly being TRBD1 (5 bases). CDR1 and CDR2 from the germline V gene are DFQATT and SNEGSKA (reference sequence). The V gene lost 0 bases and the J gene lost 7 bases, with 12 bases spanning the gap. The CDR3 is 14 amino acids. This chain's CDR3 is CSARDGRAGEKLFF. The DNA of the CDR3 is TGCAGTGCTAGAGACGGCAGGGCCGGTGAAAAACTGTTTTTT.

This clonotype was found many times. The chain recombines TRBV7-2 with TRBJ2-7, with 8 bases that match TRBD2. The V gene end was trimmed by 5 bases and the J gene end by 3 bases; junction bases not matched to a gene: 6. Germline CDR1 and CDR2: SGHTA and FQGNSA. CDR3 length equals 14 residues. The CDR3 coding sequence is TGTGCCAGCAGCCTCCAGCGGGGGAGCTACGAGCAGTACTTC. Protein product: CASSLQRGSYEQYF.

Only a few counts were recorded for this clonotype. The rearrangement links TRBV7-2 to TRBJ2-1, with D perhaps matching TRBD1 (6 bases). Looked up from germline, CDR1 is SGHTA and CDR2 is FQGNSA. The length of the CDR3 is 15 residues. V was clipped by 5 bases and J by 6 bases, with 17 bases between them. The CDR3 DNA reads as TGTGCCAGCAGCCCAGGGGCCCAGCGATCCAATGAGCAGTTCTTC. Residues: CASSPGAQRSNEQFF.

This clonotype was counted between two and nine times. The V call is TRBV7-9, the J call TRBJ1-1; no reliable D call. V lost 5 bases and J 6 bases, leaving 10 bases between the germline ends. From germline, CDR1 is SEHNR and CDR2 FQNEAQ (reference sequence). This CDR3 region has 12 residues. Here the CDR3 reads CASSPPRPEAFF. As DNA, the CDR3 is TGTGCCAGCAGCCCCCCCCGGCCTGAAGCTTTCTTT.

This rearrangement joins TRBV5-1 to TRBJ1-6, with 8 positions matching TRBD1. The CDR3 spans 14 residues. Trimming cost V 2 bases and J 9 bases; bases outside gene matches: 4. Germline-derived CDR1 and CDR2 are SGHRS and YFSETQ. The CDR3 DNA reads TGCGCCAGCAGCTTTGGACAGGGTGGTTCACCCCTCCACTTT. It encodes CASSFGQGGSPLHF. The complete variable domain, with remaining parts taken from reference TRBV5-1 and TRBJ1-6, reads KAGVTQTPRYLIKTRGQQVTLSCSPISGHRSVSWYQQTPGQGLQFLFEYFSETQRNKGNFPGRFSGRQFSNSRSEMNVSTLELGDSALYLCASSFGQGGSPLHFGNGTRLTVT.

The CDR3 here is CASSEFRGGQETQYF. The CDR3 DNA is TGCGCCAGCAGCGAATTCAGGGGCGGGCAAGAGACCCAGTACTTC. V and J are TRBV5-1 and TRBJ2-5; D possibly corresponds to TRBD1 (6 bases). The CDR3 spans 15 residues. Trimming cost V 4 bases and J 2 bases, with 15 bases left between them. CDR1 is SGHRS, CDR2 YFSETQ, per germline.

This chain links TRBV18 with TRBJ1-5; D is perhaps TRBD1 (5 bases). This CDR3 has 16 residues. Germline V lookup: CDR1 KGHSH, CDR2 LQKENI. V dropped 2 bases and J dropped 0 bases, with 11 bases sitting between them. This CDR3 is CASSPGADNSNQPQHF. CDR3 DNA sequence: TGTGCCAGCTCACCAGGGGCGGACAATAGCAATCAGCCCCAGCATTTT.

In this sample, this clonotype turned up a few times. V is TRBV12-3 or TRBV12-4 and J is TRBJ2-2; 7 bases fit TRBD2. This CDR3 has 15 amino acids. J was trimmed by 1 base and V by 3 bases; bases with no gene match: 2. CDR3 amino acids: CASSFQRGNTGELFF. The CDR3 DNA reads TGTGCCAGCAGTTTCCAGCGGGGGAACACCGGGGAGCTGTTTTTT.

This clonotype was observed a few times. The CDR3 region is CASSWGAVRANTEAFF. DNA for the CDR3: TGTGCCAGCAGCTGGGGGGCAGTCCGGGCGAACACTGAAGCTTTCTTT. The V call is TRBV5-5, the J call TRBJ1-1, with D possibly matching TRBD1 (6 bases). Germline CDR1 and CDR2: SGHKS and YYEKEE (reference sequence). Trimming left V 3 bases short and J 1 base short, with 16 bases between. CDR3 size: 16 residues.

In its sample, this clonotype was seen a few times. The chain couples TRBV28 to TRBJ1-1; D is undetermined. Germline V gene sequence: CDR1 MDHEN, CDR2 SYDVKM. Trimming removed 6 bases from V and 0 bases from J, with 8 bases in between. The CDR3 is 13 amino acids. CDR3 sequence reads: CASRGSLNTEAFF. CDR3 coding DNA: TGTGCCAGCAGGGGATCCCTGAACACTGAAGCTTTCTTT.

The chain recombines TRBV10-3 with TRBJ1-3, with D unresolved. CDR1 is ENHRY and CDR2 is SYGVKD in the germline V gene. The CDR3 covers 14 residues. Trimming cost V 7 bases and J 0 bases, with 10 bases left between them. In DNA, the CDR3 is TGTGCCATCATGGGAGGGCGCTCTGGAAACACCATATATTTT. Its translation is CAIMGGRSGNTIYF.

In its sample, this clonotype was seen many times. The chain has TRBV5-1 and TRBJ2-7, with TRBD1 matching 8 bases. After removal of 0 bases from V and 3 bases from J, the junction contained 5 bases not matched to a gene. CDR3 size: 15 residues. In germline, CDR1 is SGHRS, CDR2 YFSETQ. The CDR3 DNA follows: TGCGCCAGCAGCTTGGGACCTGGACAGGGCTACGAGCAGTACTTC. Encoded protein: CASSLGPGQGYEQYF.

This clonotype occurred a few times. The chain uses TRBV5-1 and TRBJ2-2, with 9 bases aligning to TRBD2. CDR1 and CDR2 from the germline V gene are SGHRS and YFSETQ. The CDR3 length is 17 residues. With 0 bases clipped from V and 3 bases from J, the junction kept 6 bases outside the gene matches. CDR3 loop: CASSLGPRGGDTGELFF. The CDR3 DNA sequence: TGCGCCAGCAGCTTGGGCCCGCGGGGGGGCGACACCGGGGAGCTGTTTTTT.